This is a list of T cell receptor beta chains from one sample in a study of blood T cell repertoires in COVID-19. Sequencing was performed with immunoSEQ multiplex PCR; in TCRdb, only in-frame clones are kept and a portion is missing. Of some 130,000 clones listed, approximately 90% are singletons. Sequenced: peripheral blood. These receptors were taken from a man in his 60s with COVID-19, enrolled during active disease. The CDR3 runs from the conserved cysteine through the conserved F or W. Each record gives: J gene, clone size, D gene, V gene, CDR3 protein, CDR3 DNA. The D gene is left open where the match is weak. The listing skips clone size in some rows; elsewhere it reads once, few, many or a size class.

TRBJ2-3,.,.,TRBV19,CASSETVDTQYF,TGTGCCAGTAGTGAGACTGTAGATACGCAGTATTTT
TRBJ2-1,.,.,TRBV7-9,CASRSGVAGNEQFF,TGTGCCAGCAGATCCGGGGTAGCTGGCAATGAGCAGTTCTTC
TRBJ1-1,.,.,TRBV16,CASSQSQGNTEAFF,TGTGCCAGCAGCCAATCACAGGGTAACACTGAAGCTTTCTTT
TRBJ2-7,.,TRBD1,TRBV6-6,CASSRPGQGYEQYF,TGTGCCAGCAGTCGACCGGGACAGGGCTACGAGCAGTACTTC
TRBJ1-3,.,.,TRBV6-5,CASSPRVSGNTIYF,TGTGCCAGCAGTCCCCGAGTCTCTGGAAACACCATATATTTT
TRBJ1-3,.,TRBD1,TRBV7-6,CASSLVFGTGAGNTIYF,TGTGCCAGCAGCTTAGTATTCGGGACAGGGGCTGGAAACACCATATATTTT
TRBJ1-3,.,.,TRBV6-6,CASSFRASSGNTIYF,TGTGCCAGCAGTTTCAGGGCGAGCTCTGGAAACACCATATATTTT
TRBJ2-3,.,.,TRBV7-3,CASSPRLTTDTQYF,TGTGCCAGCAGCCCCCGACTAACTACAGATACGCAGTATTTT
TRBJ2-1,.,TRBD1,TRBV5-4,CASSLGTGGGSYNEQFF,TGTGCCAGCAGCTTAGGGACAGGGGGAGGGTCCTACAATGAGCAGTTCTTC
TRBJ2-3,.,.,TRBV6-2/TRBV6-3,CASSLRPMRTDTQYF,TGTGCCAGCAGTCTCCGGCCCATGAGGACAGATACGCAGTATTTT
TRBJ2-2,few,.,TRBV7-9,CASNDPRLLTAHTGELFF,TGTGCCAGCAACGACCCGAGGCTTTTGACAGCCCACACCGGGGAGCTGTTTTTT
TRBJ2-1,few,TRBD1,TRBV7-6,CASSSSGTGAHEQFF,TGTGCCAGCAGCTCTTCCGGGACAGGGGCCCATGAGCAGTTCTTC
TRBJ1-6,.,.,TRBV6-2/TRBV6-3,CASSYRDTRSPLHF,TGTGCCAGCAGTTATCGGGACACTCGTTCACCCCTCCACTTT
TRBJ1-5,.,TRBD1,TRBV6-1,CASSETRDSIGSQPQHF,TGTGCCAGCAGTGAAACGAGGGACAGCATCGGCAGTCAGCCCCAGCATTTT
TRBJ1-4,.,.,TRBV6-5,CASTGGGSEKLFF,TGTGCCAGCACGGGGGGCGGGAGTGAAAAACTGTTTTTT
TRBJ1-1,.,TRBD1,TRBV6-2/TRBV6-3,CASSYENGQGAWSTEAFF,TGTGCCAGCAGTTACGAGAACGGACAGGGGGCTTGGAGCACTGAAGCTTTCTTT
TRBJ2-7,.,TRBD1,TRBV5-1,CASRRTGSGEQYF,TGCGCCAGCCGCCGGACAGGGAGCGGCGAGCAGTACTTC
TRBJ1-5,.,TRBD1,TRBV27,CASGPITGTGIQPQHF,TGTGCCAGCGGGCCTATCACCGGGACAGGGATTCAGCCCCAGCATTTT
TRBJ2-5,once,.,TRBV2,CASSGIRLGEETQYF,TGTGCCAGCAGTGGAATTCGGTTGGGAGAAGAGACCCAGTACTTC
TRBJ2-2,.,.,TRBV11-2,CASSSRGQNTGELFF,TGTGCCAGCAGCTCCCGGGGACAAAACACCGGGGAGCTGTTTTTT
TRBJ1-1,few,.,TRBV2,CASSDFSTEAFF,TGTGCCAGCAGTGATTTCTCCACTGAAGCTTTCTTT
TRBJ1-1,once,.,TRBV5-1,CASSSDRLTEAFF,TGCGCCAGCAGCTCCGACAGGCTCACTGAAGCTTTCTTT
TRBJ1-2,few,.,TRBV28,CASSPRGGRGYTF,TGTGCCAGCAGTCCCCGGGGGGGTCGCGGCTACACCTTC
TRBJ1-4,few,TRBD1,TRBV13,CASSSPRDRGSEKLFF,TGTGCCAGCAGCTCTCCAAGGGACAGGGGGAGTGAAAAACTGTTTTTT
TRBJ2-3,.,.,TRBV5-5,CASSLHRSTDTQYF,TGTGCCAGCAGCTTGCACAGAAGCACAGATACGCAGTATTTT
TRBJ1-4,.,.,TRBV15,CATSTGGHEKLFF,TGTGCCACCAGCACGGGGGGGCACGAAAAACTGTTTTTT
TRBJ2-7,.,TRBD2,TRBV5-1,CASSFGLADYEQYF,TGCGCCAGCAGCTTCGGACTAGCAGACTACGAGCAGTACTTC
TRBJ1-3,once,.,TRBV10-3,CAISESGSSFDTIYF,TGTGCCATCAGTGAGTCGGGGAGCTCCTTCGACACCATATATTTT
TRBJ2-1,.,.,TRBV6-1,CASSDPGGRPGNEQFF,TGTGCCAGCAGTGACCCCGGGGGGCGGCCGGGGAATGAGCAGTTCTTC
TRBJ2-7,.,.,TRBV5-1,CASSLPGHYEQYF,TGCGCCAGCAGCTTGCCAGGGCACTACGAGCAGTACTTC
TRBJ2-1,once,.,TRBV24-1,CATSDPSSSNEQFF,TGTGCCACCAGTGATCCCTCTAGCAGCAATGAGCAGTTCTTC
TRBJ1-2,.,TRBD1,TRBV19,CASSTGQFYGYTF,TGTGCCAGTAGTACGGGACAGTTCTATGGCTACACCTTC
TRBJ1-2,.,TRBD1,TRBV4-1,CASSQGGQGAGGYTF,TGCGCCAGCAGCCAAGGAGGGCAGGGGGCGGGGGGCTACACCTTC
TRBJ2-3,once,TRBD2,TRBV3-1/TRBV3-2,CASSQYSGYDTDTQYF,TGTGCCAGCAGCCAGTATAGCGGGTACGACACAGATACGCAGTATTTT
TRBJ1-2,.,TRBD1,TRBV5-4,CASRGGTDYGYTF,TGTGCCAGCAGGGGTGGGACAGACTATGGCTACACCTTC
TRBJ1-1,.,.,TRBV5-1,CASSLPRQGVTEAFF,TGCGCCAGCAGCTTGCCGCGTCAGGGCGTCACTGAAGCTTTCTTT
TRBJ2-3,.,TRBD1,TRBV7-3,CASSSQGATDTQYF,TGTGCCAGCAGCTCCCAGGGGGCAACAGATACGCAGTATTTT
TRBJ1-1,.,TRBD1,TRBV12-5,CASGPIAGQGEAFF,TGTGCTAGTGGCCCCATAGCGGGACAGGGTGAAGCTTTCTTT
TRBJ2-7,.,.,TRBV7-2,CASSPTGPYEQYF,TGTGCCAGCAGCCCCACAGGGCCCTACGAGCAGTACTTC
TRBJ2-7,.,.,TRBV7-3,CASSLSGLGREQYF,TGTGCCAGCAGCTTATCTGGACTCGGAAGGGAGCAGTACTTC
TRBJ1-2,.,TRBD1,TRBV4-2,CASSPGQAVDGYGYTF,TGTGCCAGCAGCCCCGGACAGGCCGTGGATGGCTATGGCTACACCTTC
TRBJ1-1,few,TRBD1,TRBV5-1,CASSSGQPNTEAFF,TGCGCCAGCAGCTCGGGACAGCCGAACACTGAAGCTTTCTTT
TRBJ2-1,.,TRBD2,TRBV28,CASIRASGGAWNEQFF,TGTGCCAGCATCCGAGCTAGCGGGGGGGCTTGGAATGAGCAGTTCTTC
TRBJ2-1,once,.,TRBV5-4,CASRDPGTNYNEQFF,TGTGCCAGCAGGGATCCCGGGACAAATTACAATGAGCAGTTCTTC
TRBJ2-2,.,TRBD2,TRBV9,CASSGSGGAGVGELFF,TGTGCCAGCAGCGGTAGCGGGGGGGCCGGAGTCGGGGAGCTGTTTTTT